This TCR beta chain is drawn from a study of shared clonotypes between healthy human individuals. Study-wide results and limits: Even with large depth, rarefaction showed that sorted-subset sequencing was incomplete. Expectations were that clonotype sharing among donors would be affected by sequencing depth.

Concerning this clone itself: What it binds is not known.

Samples underwent the assay at deep level. Using immunoSEQ multiplex PCR, the repertoire was profiled, and TCRdb retains in-frame clones only, with some absent. The table lists some 2 million clones, roughly 95% of them singletons. Germline-derived CDR1 and CDR2 are SGHDN and FVKESK. Trimming at V came to 1 base and at J to 9 bases, leaving 3 bases not matched to a gene. This CDR3 has 13 amino acids. The naive CD8 population came from CD45RO-negative cells selected for CCR7, without terminally differentiated effector memory CD45RA+ cells. Source material: naive CD8+ T cells sorted from blood. The TCR comes from a man aged 18 to 35 in good health. The chain is built from TRBV14 and TRBJ2-1; 7 nucleotides line up with TRBD1. The CDR3: CASSQGQGSEQFF. The DNA of the CDR3 is TGTGCCAGCAGCCAAGGACAGGGTAGTGAGCAGTTCTTC.